These T cell receptor beta chains were read from a single sample in a study of blood T cell repertoires in COVID-19. TCRdb's table, derived via immunoSEQ multiplex PCR, lists solely in-frame clones and lacks some. Among around 390,000 clones, approximately 87% were seen once, and the ten largest hold around 10%. Material for sequencing was PBMCs or T cells enriched from blood (not recorded which). The origin of the receptors is a woman in her 50s who had recovered from COVID-19. CDR3s include the opening cysteine and the closing phenylalanine or tryptophan. D genes are given only for firm matches. Clone size, where shown, is once, few, many, or a class for clones that have expanded.

NA	TRBJ1-3	NA	TRBV20-1	CSASESPGSGNTIYF	TGCAGTGCTAGTGAATCCCCAGGCTCTGGAAACACCATATATTTT
once	TRBJ2-1	TRBD1	TRBV6-5	CASKVDRGLYNEQFF	TGTGCCAGCAAGGTGGACAGGGGGCTCTACAATGAGCAGTTCTTC
once	TRBJ1-2	NA	TRBV6-4	CASSDLAASLNYGYTF	TGTGCCAGCAGTGACTTGGCCGCCTCCTTAAACTATGGCTACACCTTC
NA	TRBJ1-1	NA	TRBV15	CATSRDRGMAPRDSEAFF	TGTGCCACCAGCAGAGATAGAGGGATGGCGCCTAGGGACTCTGAAGCTTTCTTT
NA	TRBJ2-2	NA	TRBV11-3	CASSLQGNTGELFF	TGTGCCAGCAGCTTACAGGGAAACACCGGGGAGCTGTTTTTT
NA	TRBJ2-7	NA	TRBV11-2	CASSRDASAYEQYF	TGTGCCAGCTCACGGGATGCTAGCGCCTACGAGCAGTACTTC
NA	TRBJ1-3	NA	TRBV11-2	CASSFGGGNTIYF	TGTGCCAGCAGCTTCGGGGGAGGAAACACCATATATTTT
NA	TRBJ2-1	NA	TRBV29-1	CSVDRESSGEQFF	TGCAGCGTTGACAGGGAATCCTCTGGTGAGCAGTTCTTC
NA	TRBJ1-5	TRBD1	TRBV5-8	CASSGPKTGKVGSNQPQHF	TGTGCCAGCAGCGGCCCTAAGACAGGGAAAGTTGGAAGCAATCAGCCCCAGCATTTT
NA	TRBJ2-7	NA	TRBV18	CASSPPLVGQNYEQYF	TGTGCCAGCTCACCACCCCTCGTGGGGCAGAACTACGAGCAGTACTTC
few	TRBJ2-3	TRBD2	TRBV12-3/TRBV12-4	CASSLSGGGEQYF	TGTGCCAGCAGCCTTAGCGGGGGTGGCGAGCAGTATTTT
NA	TRBJ1-5	NA	TRBV7-9	CASSLDGLYQPQHF	TGTGCCAGCAGCTTAGATGGGCTTTATCAGCCCCAGCATTTT
NA	TRBJ1-2	NA	TRBV19	CASRSPGGLSDYGYTF	TGTGCCAGTAGGTCCCCGGGGGGGCTATCGGACTATGGCTACACCTTC
NA	TRBJ2-7	TRBD1	TRBV6-5	CASSYRGQGRYEQYF	TGTGCCAGCAGTTACCGAGGACAGGGACGGTACGAGCAGTACTTC
NA	TRBJ1-2	NA	TRBV19	CASIGSGYGYTF	TGTGCCAGTATAGGGAGCGGCTATGGCTACACCTTC
NA	TRBJ1-1	NA	TRBV4-1	CASSQDAGLDTEAFF	TGCGCCAGCAGCCAAGACGCGGGTTTGGACACTGAAGCTTTCTTT
NA	TRBJ2-7	TRBD1	TRBV28	CASSSPSYRGYEQYF	TGTGCCAGCAGTTCCCCCTCCTACAGGGGGTACGAGCAGTACTTC
NA	TRBJ1-2	NA	TRBV5-6	CASSWGPGSNYGYTF	TGTGCCAGCAGCTGGGGCCCAGGCAGTAACTATGGCTACACCTTC
NA	TRBJ1-1	TRBD1	TRBV15	CATKDRPSNTEAFF	TGTGCCACCAAGGACAGGCCATCGAACACTGAAGCTTTCTTT
NA	TRBJ2-1	TRBD2	TRBV2	CASSGLDTPNEQFF	TGTGCCAGCAGCGGACTAGATACTCCAAATGAGCAGTTCTTC
once	TRBJ1-1	NA	TRBV19	CASSSGDRNTEAFF	TGTGCCAGTAGTTCGGGAGATCGGAACACTGAAGCTTTCTTT
NA	TRBJ2-7	NA	TRBV6-5	CASRQYMGPSYEQYF	TGTGCCAGCAGGCAATATATGGGCCCCTCCTACGAGCAGTACTTC
NA	TRBJ2-1	NA	TRBV6-1	CASSESPGPGEQFF	TGTGCCAGCAGTGAAAGTCCGGGTCCCGGTGAGCAGTTCTTC
NA	TRBJ2-5	TRBD2	TRBV18	CASSPRRGGETQYF	TGTGCCAGCTCACCGCGGCGGGGGGGAGAGACCCAGTACTTC
NA	TRBJ2-6	TRBD1	TRBV5-1	CASSTAGTANSGANVLTF	TGCGCCAGCAGCACGGCCGGGACAGCCAACTCTGGGGCCAACGTCCTGACTTTC
NA	TRBJ1-1	TRBD1	TRBV27	CASSQTGGEGTEAFF	TGTGCCAGCAGTCAGACAGGGGGCGAGGGCACTGAAGCTTTCTTT
NA	TRBJ2-3	NA	TRBV4-3	CASSQDQGGVIDTQYF	TGCGCCAGCAGCCAAGATCAAGGGGGGGTGATAGATACGCAGTATTTT